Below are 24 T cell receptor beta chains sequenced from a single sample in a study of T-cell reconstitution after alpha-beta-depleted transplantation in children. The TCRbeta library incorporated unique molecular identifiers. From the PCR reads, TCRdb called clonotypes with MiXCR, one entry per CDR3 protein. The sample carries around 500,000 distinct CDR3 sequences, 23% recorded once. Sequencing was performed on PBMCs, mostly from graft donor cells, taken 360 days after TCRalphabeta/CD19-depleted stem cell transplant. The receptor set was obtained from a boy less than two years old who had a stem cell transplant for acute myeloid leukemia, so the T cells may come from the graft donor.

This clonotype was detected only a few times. This chain's CDR3 is CSARMDYGYTF. The CDR3 nucleotides read TGCAGTGCTAGGATGGACTATGGCTACACCTTC. This chain uses TRBV20-1 with TRBJ1-2; no clear D. Trimming shortened V by 3 bases and J by 3 bases, and 5 bases separated the two germline ends. Looked up from germline, CDR1 is DFQATT and CDR2 is SNEGSKA (reference sequence). This CDR3 contains 11 residues.

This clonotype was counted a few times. CDR3 coding DNA: TGCAGTGCTGGATACAGGGGCTACGAGCAGTACGTC. The encoded protein is CSAGYRGYEQYV. This sequence joins TRBV20-1 and TRBJ2-7; 7 bases map to TRBD1. The CDR3 spans 12 residues. Germline V lookup: CDR1 DFQATT, CDR2 SNEGSKA (reference sequence). V lost 5 bases and J lost 3; bases outside the gene matches: 4.

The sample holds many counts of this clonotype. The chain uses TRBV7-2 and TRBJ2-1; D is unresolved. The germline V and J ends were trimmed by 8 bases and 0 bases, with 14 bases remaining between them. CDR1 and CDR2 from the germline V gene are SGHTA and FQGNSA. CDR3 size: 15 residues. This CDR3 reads CASCPGTYSYNEQFF. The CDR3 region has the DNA TGTGCCAGCTGCCCGGGCACCTACTCCTACAATGAGCAGTTCTTC.

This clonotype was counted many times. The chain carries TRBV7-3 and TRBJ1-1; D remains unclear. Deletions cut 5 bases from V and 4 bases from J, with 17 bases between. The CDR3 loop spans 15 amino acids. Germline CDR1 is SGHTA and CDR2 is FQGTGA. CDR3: CASSNQGGGSTEAFF. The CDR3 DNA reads TGTGCCAGCAGCAACCAAGGTGGAGGGTCCACTGAAGCTTTCTTT.

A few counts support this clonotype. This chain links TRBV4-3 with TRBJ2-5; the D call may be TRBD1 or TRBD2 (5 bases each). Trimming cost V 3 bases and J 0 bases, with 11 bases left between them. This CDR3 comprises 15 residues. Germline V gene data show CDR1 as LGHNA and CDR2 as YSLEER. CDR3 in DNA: TGCGCCAGCAGCCAGGGGGACCTGGACCAAGAGACCCAGTACTTC. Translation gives CASSQGDLDQETQYF.

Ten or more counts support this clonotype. CDR3 sequence: CASSSRAPSYEQYF. The DNA for the CDR3 is TGTGCCAGCAGTTCTCGGGCCCCGTCCTACGAGCAGTACTTC. V is TRBV12-3 or TRBV12-4 and J is TRBJ2-7; no clear D. This CDR3 is 14 amino acids long. The V end lost 4 bases, the J end lost 1 base, and 11 bases lay between the germline ends.

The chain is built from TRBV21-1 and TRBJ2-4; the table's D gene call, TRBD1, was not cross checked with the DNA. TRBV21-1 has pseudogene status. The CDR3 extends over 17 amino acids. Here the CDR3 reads CASSKATGSLAKNIQYF. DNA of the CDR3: TGTGCCAGCAGCAAGGCGACAGGAAGTCTAGCCAAAAACATTCAGTACTTC.

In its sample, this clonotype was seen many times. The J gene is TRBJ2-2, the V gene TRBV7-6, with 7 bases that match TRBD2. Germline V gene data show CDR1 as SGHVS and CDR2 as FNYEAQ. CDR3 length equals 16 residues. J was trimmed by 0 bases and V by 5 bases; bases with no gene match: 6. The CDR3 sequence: CASSGTGGSNTGELFF. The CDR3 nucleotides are TGTGCCAGCAGCGGAACGGGGGGTTCGAACACCGGGGAGCTGTTTTTT.

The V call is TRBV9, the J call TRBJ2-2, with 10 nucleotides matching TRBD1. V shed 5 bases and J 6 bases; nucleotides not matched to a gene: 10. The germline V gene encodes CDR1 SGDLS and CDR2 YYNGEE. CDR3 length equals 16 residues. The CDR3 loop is CASRDTGTGVSGELFF. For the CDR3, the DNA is TGTGCCAGCAGAGATACCGGGACAGGGGTTTCCGGGGAGCTGTTTTTT.

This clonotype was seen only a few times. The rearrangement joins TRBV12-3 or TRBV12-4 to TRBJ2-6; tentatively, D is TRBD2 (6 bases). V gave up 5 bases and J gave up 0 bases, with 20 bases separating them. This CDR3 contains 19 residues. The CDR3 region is CASSPGTSPPLSGANVLTF. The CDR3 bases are TGTGCCAGCAGTCCTGGGACTTCCCCACCCCTCTCTGGGGCCAACGTCCTGACTTTC.

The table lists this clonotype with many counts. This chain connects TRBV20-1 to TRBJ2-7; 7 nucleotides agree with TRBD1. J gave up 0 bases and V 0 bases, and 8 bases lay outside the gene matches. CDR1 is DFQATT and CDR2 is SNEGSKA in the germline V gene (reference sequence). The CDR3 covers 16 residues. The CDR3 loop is CSARERGGASSYEQYV. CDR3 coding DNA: TGCAGTGCTAGAGAGAGAGGGGGCGCCAGCTCCTACGAGCAGTACGTC.

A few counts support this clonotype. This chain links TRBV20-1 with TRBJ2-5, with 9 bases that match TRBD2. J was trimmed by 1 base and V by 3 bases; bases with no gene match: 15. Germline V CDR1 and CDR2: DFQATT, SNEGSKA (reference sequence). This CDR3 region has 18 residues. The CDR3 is CSASFGLAGALFQETQYF. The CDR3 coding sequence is TGCAGTGCTAGTTTCGGGTTAGCGGGGGCTCTCTTCCAAGAGACCCAGTACTTC.

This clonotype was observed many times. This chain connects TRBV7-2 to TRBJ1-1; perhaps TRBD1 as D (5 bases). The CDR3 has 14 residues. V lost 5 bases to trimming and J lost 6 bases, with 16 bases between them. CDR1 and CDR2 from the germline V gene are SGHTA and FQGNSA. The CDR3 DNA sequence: TGTGCCAGCAGCCCCCGGGGCTGGGACCCTGAAGCTTTCTTT. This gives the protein CASSPRGWDPEAFF.

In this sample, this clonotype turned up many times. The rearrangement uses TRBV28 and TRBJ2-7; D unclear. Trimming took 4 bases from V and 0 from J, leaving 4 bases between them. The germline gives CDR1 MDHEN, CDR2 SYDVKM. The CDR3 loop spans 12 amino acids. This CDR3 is CASSSSSYEQYV. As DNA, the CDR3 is TGTGCCAGCAGTTCTAGCTCCTACGAGCAGTACGTC.

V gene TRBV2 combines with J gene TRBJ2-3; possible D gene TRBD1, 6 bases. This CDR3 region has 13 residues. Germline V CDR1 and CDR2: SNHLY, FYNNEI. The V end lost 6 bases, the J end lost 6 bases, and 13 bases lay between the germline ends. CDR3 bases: TGTGCCAGCAGGACCAACAGGGCGGATACGCAGTATTTT. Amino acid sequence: CASRTNRADTQYF.

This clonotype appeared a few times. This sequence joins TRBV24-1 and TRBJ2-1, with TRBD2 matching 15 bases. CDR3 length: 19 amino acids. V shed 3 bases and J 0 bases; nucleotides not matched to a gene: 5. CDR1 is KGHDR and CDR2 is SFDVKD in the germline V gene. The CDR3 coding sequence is TGTGCCACCAGTGATCCTGGACTAGCGGGGGGGAGCTCCTACAATGAGCAGTTCTTC. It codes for CATSDPGLAGGSSYNEQFF.

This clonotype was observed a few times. CDR3 nucleotide sequence: TGTGCCACCAGTGCAAATTCGGGGACCGGGGAGCTGTTTTTT. Translated, it gives CATSANSGTGELFF. The chain recombines TRBV24-1 with TRBJ2-2; D is possibly TRBD2 (5 bases). Germline CDR1 reads KGHDR; CDR2 reads SFDVKD. CDR3 length equals 14 residues. The V and J ends lost 5 bases and 5 bases respectively, with 11 bases between them.

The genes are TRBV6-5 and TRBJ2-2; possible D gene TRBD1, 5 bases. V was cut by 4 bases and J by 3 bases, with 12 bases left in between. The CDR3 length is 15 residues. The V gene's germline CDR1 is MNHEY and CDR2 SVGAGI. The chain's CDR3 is CASSSNPGYTGELFF. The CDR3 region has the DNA TGTGCCAGCAGTTCCAATCCAGGGTACACCGGGGAGCTGTTTTTT.

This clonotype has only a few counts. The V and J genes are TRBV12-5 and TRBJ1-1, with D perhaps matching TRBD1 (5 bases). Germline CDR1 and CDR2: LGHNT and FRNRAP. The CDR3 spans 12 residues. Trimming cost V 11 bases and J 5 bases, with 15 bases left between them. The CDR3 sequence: CAGRIRGTEAFF. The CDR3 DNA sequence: TGTGCTGGGCGGATAAGGGGTACTGAAGCTTTCTTT.

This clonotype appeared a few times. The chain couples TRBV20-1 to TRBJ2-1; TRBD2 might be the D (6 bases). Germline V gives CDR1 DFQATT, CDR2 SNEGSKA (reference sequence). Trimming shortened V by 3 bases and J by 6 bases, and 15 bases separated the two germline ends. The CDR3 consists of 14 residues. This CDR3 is CSASEGLGRNEQFF. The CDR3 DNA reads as TGCAGTGCTAGTGAGGGACTTGGGCGCAATGAGCAGTTCTTC.

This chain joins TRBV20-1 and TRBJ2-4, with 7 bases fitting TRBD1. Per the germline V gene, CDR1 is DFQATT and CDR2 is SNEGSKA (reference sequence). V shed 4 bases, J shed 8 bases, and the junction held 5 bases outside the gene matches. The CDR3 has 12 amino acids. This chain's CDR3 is CSAKTGSDIQYF. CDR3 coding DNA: TGCAGTGCTAAGACAGGGTCGGACATTCAGTACTTC.

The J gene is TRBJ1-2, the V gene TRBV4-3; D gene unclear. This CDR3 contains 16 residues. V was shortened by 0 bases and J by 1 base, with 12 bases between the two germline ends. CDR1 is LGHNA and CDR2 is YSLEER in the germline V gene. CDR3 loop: CASSQELAAINYGYTF. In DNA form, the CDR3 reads TGCGCCAGCAGCCAAGAGTTGGCAGCGATTAACTATGGCTACACCTTC.

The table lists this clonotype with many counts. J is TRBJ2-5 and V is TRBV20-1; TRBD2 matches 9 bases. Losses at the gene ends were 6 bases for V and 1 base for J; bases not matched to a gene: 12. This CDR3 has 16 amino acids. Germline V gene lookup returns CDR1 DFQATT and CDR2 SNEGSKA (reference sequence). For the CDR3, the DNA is TGCAGTGCCCCGAGATTAGCGGGGGCCCTCCAAGAGACCCAGTACTTC. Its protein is CSAPRLAGALQETQYF.

The CDR3 loop is CASRGPIDRNYEQYF. The DNA of the CDR3 is TGTGCCAGCAGAGGCCCCATCGACAGGAACTACGAGCAGTACTTC. V and J are TRBV2 and TRBJ2-7; D possibly corresponds to TRBD1 (6 bases). The ends were cut back, 6 bases at V and 3 bases at J, with 18 bases in the middle. CDR3 length: 15 amino acids. In germline, CDR1 is SNHLY, CDR2 FYNNEI.